This T cell receptor beta chain was sequenced for a study of cytomegalovirus exposure and HLA in healthy donors. Some clones are missing from TCRdb's copy, which holds only in-frame ones; the method was immunoSEQ multiplex PCR. The table lists some 170,000 clones, about 86% of them singletons. An approximately 130-subject validation cohort, separate from the approximately 720-subject first cohort, supplied the donors. Study-level points and caveats: There were some public TCRs occurring in many donors, but most TCR sequences were rare. A later analysis found first-cohort TCR clusters tended to co-occur in the 95 to 150 validation repertoires. In vitro testing confirmed three CMV-associated chains as specific for CMV antigens.

Germline V gives CDR1 SGHTA, CDR2 FQGNSA. This CDR3 is 15 amino acids long. V lost 1 base and J lost 2, with 11 bases in between. For this clone: Its antigen is undetermined.

The rearrangement joins TRBV7-2 to TRBJ2-5, with a possible D match to TRBD2 (5 bases). The sequenced sample was PBMCs. The sequence was collected from a woman aged 25 to 39 in good health and CMV-seronegative. CDR3 sequence (DNA): TGTGCCAGCAGCTTAGGAGCGGTCGGGCAAGAGACCCAGTACTTC. Its translation is CASSLGAVGQETQYF. Together with reference TRBV7-2 and TRBJ2-5, the CDR3 gives the full variable domain: GAGVSQSPSNKVTEKGKDVELRCDPISGHTALYWYRQSLGQGLEFLIYFQGNSAPDKSGLPSDRFSAERTGGSVSTLTIQRTQQEDSAVYLCASSLGAVGQETQYFGPGTRLLVL.